This TCR beta chain came from a study of blood T cell repertoires in COVID-19. Looking at the study overall: COVID-19 samples, acute and convalescent, were from the United States, Italy and Spain.

In the original processing: Scientists estimated how many nucleated cells there were by amplifying reference gene primers. Profiling relied on immunoSEQ multiplex PCR, and the TCRdb table lists in-frame clones only, not all of them. V and J calls and clone size are copied from that table; D and trimming were computed from the DNA. The table has tens of thousands of clones, around four fifths seen once. The CDR3 spans 14 residues. Trimming removed 4 bases from V and 7 bases from J, with 17 bases in between. Per the germline V gene, CDR1 is SGHAT and CDR2 is FQNNGV. The sequencing input was peripheral blood. This TCR came from a human donor in a cohort sampled during active COVID-19. The chain combines TRBV11-2 with TRBJ2-7; perhaps TRBD2 as D (5 bases). Written as DNA, the CDR3 is TGTGCCAGCAGCTCTACCGGAGAGTCGGGGGAGCAGTACTTC. Its protein is CASSSTGESGEQYF.